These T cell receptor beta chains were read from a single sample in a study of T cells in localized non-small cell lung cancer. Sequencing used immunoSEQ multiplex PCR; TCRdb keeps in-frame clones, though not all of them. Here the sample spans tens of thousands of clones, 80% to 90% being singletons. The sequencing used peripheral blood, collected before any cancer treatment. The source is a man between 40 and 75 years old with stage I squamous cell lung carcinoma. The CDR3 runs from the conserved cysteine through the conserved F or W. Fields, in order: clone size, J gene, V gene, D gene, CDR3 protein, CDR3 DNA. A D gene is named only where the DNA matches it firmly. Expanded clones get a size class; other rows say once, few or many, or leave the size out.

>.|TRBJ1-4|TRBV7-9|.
CASSQGQRGEKLFF
TGTGCCAGCAGCCAAGGACAGCGAGGGGAAAAACTGTTTTTT
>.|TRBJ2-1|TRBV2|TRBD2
CASTLAGGPGNEQFF
TGTGCCAGCACGTTAGCGGGGGGTCCCGGGAATGAGCAGTTCTTC
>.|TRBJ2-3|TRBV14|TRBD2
CASSQDPLGGGITDTQYF
TGTGCCAGCAGCCAAGATCCTTTAGGCGGGGGGATCACAGATACGCAGTATTTT
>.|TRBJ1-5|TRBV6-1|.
CASRAGYSNQPQHF
TGTGCCAGCAGGGCCGGGTATAGCAATCAGCCCCAGCATTTT
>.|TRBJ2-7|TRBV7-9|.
CASSSFLRGPAYEQYF
TGTGCCAGCAGCTCATTCCTCCGGGGGCCAGCCTACGAGCAGTACTTC
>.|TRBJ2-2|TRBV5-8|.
CASSLGGWDNTGELFF
TGTGCCAGCAGCTTGGGCGGCTGGGACAACACCGGGGAGCTGTTTTTT
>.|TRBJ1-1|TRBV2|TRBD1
CASSDWGQGAPEAFF
TGTGCCAGCAGCGACTGGGGACAGGGGGCTCCTGAAGCTTTCTTT
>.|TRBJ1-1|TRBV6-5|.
CASSYSRVPRTEAFF
TGTGCCAGCAGTTACTCAAGGGTTCCGAGGACTGAAGCTTTCTTT
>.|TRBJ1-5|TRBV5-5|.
CASSLDTNQPQHF
TGTGCCAGCAGCTTAGATACCAATCAGCCCCAGCATTTT
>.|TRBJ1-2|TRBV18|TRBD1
CASSSDRSGYTF
TGTGCCAGCTCCTCGGACAGGAGTGGCTACACCTTC
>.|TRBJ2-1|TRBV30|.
CAWETGNGYNEQFF
TGTGCCTGGGAAACAGGGAATGGGTACAATGAGCAGTTCTTC
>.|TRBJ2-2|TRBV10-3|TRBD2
CAISGTRTSGTGELFF
TGTGCCATCAGCGGCACCAGGACTAGCGGCACCGGGGAGCTGTTTTTT
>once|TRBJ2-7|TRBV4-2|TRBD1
CASSQAGTGGRYEQYF
TGTGCCAGCAGCCAAGCCGGGACAGGGGGACGGTACGAGCAGTACTTC
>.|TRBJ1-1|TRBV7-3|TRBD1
CASSPIPRQGAPTEAFF
TGTGCCAGCAGCCCTATACCCCGACAGGGGGCGCCCACTGAAGCTTTCTTT
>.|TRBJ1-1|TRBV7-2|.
CASSLRGGDTEAFF
TGTGCCAGCAGCCTAAGGGGTGGGGACACTGAAGCTTTCTTT
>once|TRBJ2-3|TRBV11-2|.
CASSLVPSEEYF
TGTGCCAGCAGCTTAGTGCCTTCGGAGGAGTATTTT
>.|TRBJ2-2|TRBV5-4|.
CASSRLVGNTGELFF
TGTGCCAGCAGCCGCCTGGTGGGGAACACCGGGGAGCTGTTTTTT
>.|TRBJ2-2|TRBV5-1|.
CASSLVQAGGELFF
TGCGCCAGCAGCTTGGTGCAGGCTGGAGGGGAGCTGTTTTTT